The 22 T cell receptor beta chains in this list originate from one sample, sequenced in a study of cytomegalovirus exposure and HLA in healthy donors. It was with 60 Vbeta and 13 Jbeta primers that the PCR ran. Profiled with immunoSEQ multiplex PCR; TCRdb holds only in-frame clones, not every one. The data show some 140,000 clones, roughly 72% seen once. Input material: PBMCs. These receptors came from a man younger than 45 in good health and CMV-seronegative.

This chain joins TRBV5-1 and TRBJ1-5; TRBD1 matches 9 bases. The CDR3 length is 15 residues. V lost 3 bases and J lost 0; bases outside the gene matches: 1. Looked up from germline, CDR1 is SGHRS and CDR2 is YFSETQ. CDR3 in amino acids: CASSWGQGSNQPQHF. The DNA for the CDR3 is TGCGCCAGCAGCTGGGGACAGGGTAGCAATCAGCCCCAGCATTTT.

In this sample, this clone turned up a few times. The chain has TRBV27 and TRBJ2-3; 13 positions match TRBD2. CDR1 is MNHEY, CDR2 SMNVEV, per germline (reference sequence). This CDR3 region has 16 residues. Germline trimming cut 5 bases from V and 2 bases from J; bases unmatched to any gene: 4. The CDR3 DNA follows: TGTGCCAGCAGTCTACTAGCGGGGGGGGTCACAGATACGCAGTATTTT. Translating gives CASSLLAGGVTDTQYF.

The rearrangement uses TRBV6-5 and TRBJ2-3, with a tentative D call TRBD1 (6 bases). The germline gives CDR1 MNHEY, CDR2 SVGAGI. This CDR3 region has 14 residues. Trimming pared 6 bases from V and 0 bases from J, leaving 10 bases between. As DNA, the CDR3 is TGTGCCAGCAGGAACGGACAGAGCACAGATACGCAGTATTTT. Encoded protein: CASRNGQSTDTQYF.

This chain uses TRBV7-2 with TRBJ2-2; 8 bases map to TRBD2. Germline CDR1 SGHTA, CDR2 FQGNSA. The junction had 10 bases not matched to a gene; V was cut back by 1 base and J by 6 bases. The CDR3 is made up of 17 amino acids. CDR3 region: CASSLGFAGGLAGELFF. DNA of the CDR3: TGTGCCAGCAGCTTAGGTTTCGCGGGGGGCCTGGCCGGGGAGCTGTTTTTT.

The chain employs TRBV18 and TRBJ2-7, with 8 bases identical to TRBD1. The germline CDR1 and CDR2 sequences are KGHSH and LQKENI. The V and J ends lost 5 bases and 6 bases, in that order; junction bases with no gene match: 6. CDR3 length equals 13 residues. The DNA of the CDR3 is TGTGCCAGCTCATCGGGACAGGATCGCGAGCAGTACTTC. It specifies CASSSGQDREQYF. The full variable domain, rest sourced from reference TRBV18 and TRBJ2-7, is NAGVMQNPRHLVRRRGQEARLRCSPMKGHSHVYWYRQLPEEGLKFMVYLQKENIIDESGMPKERFSAEFPKEGPSILRIQQVVRGDSAAYFCASSSGQDREQYFGPGTRLTVT.

The genes are TRBV15 and TRBJ2-2, with 8 bases aligning to TRBD1. The CDR3 has 14 amino acids. CDR1 and CDR2 (germline): LNHNV, YYDKDF (reference sequence). The J segment lost 5 bases and the V segment lost 1 base, leaving 0 bases of the junction unmatched. Written as DNA, the CDR3 is TGTGCCACCAGCAGAGGGGACAGGACCGGGGAGCTGTTTTTT. Translation: CATSRGDRTGELFF.

J is TRBJ2-1 and V is TRBV2, with a possible D match to TRBD2 (5 bases). Trimming stripped 4 bases from V and 8 bases from J, with 9 bases between. The germline V gene has CDR1 SNHLY and CDR2 FYNNEI. The CDR3 contains 12 residues. CDR3 bases: TGTGCCAGCAGTGTTCGGGGAGATGAGCAGTTCTTC. It codes for CASSVRGDEQFF.

This sequence joins TRBV7-2 and TRBJ2-5; D uncertain. The CDR3 runs to 13 residues. Germline-derived CDR1 and CDR2 are SGHTA and FQGNSA. Trimming stripped 5 bases from V and 0 bases from J, with 7 bases between. The CDR3 reads CASSPAYQETQYF. The CDR3, as DNA: TGTGCCAGCAGCCCCGCGTACCAAGAGACCCAGTACTTC.

J is TRBJ1-6 and V is TRBV30, with 9 bases that match TRBD1. CDR1 GTSNPN and CDR2 SVGIG come from the germline V gene (reference sequence). The ends lost 0 bases at V and 8 bases at J; junction bases unmatched: 5. The CDR3 totals 15 residues. The CDR3 reads CAWSVKDRGDSPLHF. The CDR3 coding sequence is TGTGCCTGGAGTGTAAAGGACAGGGGAGATTCACCCCTCCACTTT.

The chain is built from TRBV6-9 and TRBJ2-5; no clear D gene. The J call may not be correct, given that the DNA end is closer to TRBJ2-7. Germline-derived CDR1 and CDR2 are MNHGY and SVAAGI. The CDR3 length is 12 residues. The CDR3 here is CASRLFAYEQYF. CDR3 DNA: TGTGCCAGCAGATTGTTTGCCTACGAGCAGTACTTC.

The gene calls are TRBV5-6 and TRBJ2-1; D gene uncertain. Looked up from germline, CDR1 is SGHDT and CDR2 is YYEEEE. CDR3 length: 12 residues. V was trimmed by 4 bases and J by 5 bases, leaving 7 bases between them. DNA for the CDR3: TGTGCCAGCAGCCTATACGACAATGAGCAGTTCTTC. Encoded protein: CASSLYDNEQFF.

This chain links TRBV14 with TRBJ2-1; no reliable D call. Trimming left V 3 bases short and J 10 bases short, with 13 bases between. The CDR3 covers 13 residues. Germline assignment: CDR1 SGHDN and CDR2 FVKESK. In nucleotides, the CDR3 is TGTGCCAGCAGCCAGGTATACCCACTAGAGCAGTTCTTC. It codes for CASSQVYPLEQFF.

The chain employs TRBV7-9 and TRBJ2-7, with 11 bases identical to TRBD2. V dropped 4 bases and J dropped 4; count of bases not matched to a gene: 6. The CDR3 has 15 amino acids. Per the germline V gene, CDR1 is SEHNR and CDR2 is FQNEAQ (reference sequence). DNA of the CDR3: TGTGCCAGCAGCTCTCCGGGACTAGCGGTTTACGAGCAGTACTTC. Translating it yields CASSSPGLAVYEQYF.

The table lists this clone with a count of one. This sequence joins TRBV28 and TRBJ2-5, with D possibly matching TRBD2 (6 bases). The J call is doubtful: the DNA matches TRBJ2-7 better. There are 13 residues in the CDR3. The V gene's germline CDR1 is MDHEN and CDR2 SYDVKM. As DNA, the CDR3 is TGTGCCAGCAGTCGCCCTGGGAGGTACGAGCAGTACTTC. It is translated as CASSRPGRYEQYF.

The chain recombines TRBV4-1 with TRBJ2-1, with 7 positions matching TRBD2. V was pared by 0 bases and J by 5 bases, with 10 bases of the junction left unmatched. CDR3 length: 17 amino acids. The V gene's germline CDR1 is MGHRA and CDR2 YSYEKL. CDR3 loop: CASSQDPRSGAHNEQFF. In DNA form, the CDR3 reads TGCGCCAGCAGCCAAGATCCGAGGAGCGGGGCCCACAATGAGCAGTTCTTC.

J is TRBJ1-1 and V is TRBV19; D gene unclear. CDR3 length equals 13 residues. The V end lost 5 bases, the J end lost 1 base, and 8 bases lay between the germline ends. Germline CDR1 LNHDA, CDR2 SQIVND (reference sequence). Here the CDR3 reads CASSSHRNTEAFF. CDR3 DNA sequence: TGTGCCAGTAGTTCCCACAGGAACACTGAAGCTTTCTTT.

This clone was recorded only once. V gene TRBV19 combines with J gene TRBJ1-5; D gene ambiguous. This CDR3 region has 16 residues. Trimming took off 5 bases at V and 2 bases at J, with 16 bases between the two ends. Germline assignment: CDR1 LNHDA and CDR2 SQIVND (reference sequence). As DNA, the CDR3 is TGTGCCAGTAGTCCCGCAGACTTGGCGGGCAATCAGCCCCAGCATTTT. This gives the protein CASSPADLAGNQPQHF.

V usage is TRBV14 and J usage is TRBJ2-3; D possibly corresponds to TRBD2 (5 bases). The CDR3 covers 14 residues. Germline CDR1 is SGHDN and CDR2 is FVKESK. Trimming stripped 4 bases from V and 4 bases from J, with 12 bases between. The CDR3: CASSPLGGADTQYF. The CDR3 coding sequence is TGTGCCAGCAGCCCCTTAGGAGGCGCAGATACGCAGTATTTT.

The chain uses TRBV7-9 and TRBJ2-3; possibly TRBD2 for D (7 bases). This CDR3 has 16 residues. Germline lookup yields CDR1 SEHNR and CDR2 FQNEAQ (reference sequence). V lost 5 bases, J lost 0 bases, and 15 bases lay in between. The CDR3, as DNA: TGTGCCAGCAGCCAGGGCGGCGGGGGCAGCACAGATACGCAGTATTTT. Translation: CASSQGGGGSTDTQYF.

V and J are TRBV28 and TRBJ2-1; the D gene is possibly TRBD1 (5 bases). The germline gives CDR1 MDHEN, CDR2 SYDVKM. This CDR3 is built from 15 residues. The ends were cut back, 5 bases at V and 3 bases at J, with 14 bases in the middle. The DNA for the CDR3 is TGTGCCAGCAGTCCACGGACACGAAACTACAATGAGCAGTTCTTC. Residues: CASSPRTRNYNEQFF.

This clone appeared a single time. The gene calls are TRBV11-2 and TRBJ2-3, with 13 bases identical to TRBD2. V lost 5 bases and J lost 9; bases outside the gene matches: 14. This CDR3 contains 17 residues. Germline V lookup: CDR1 SGHAT, CDR2 FQNNGV. CDR3 residues: CASSPPRPGLAGITQYF. The CDR3 nucleotides are TGTGCCAGCAGCCCTCCCAGACCGGGACTAGCGGGGATCACGCAGTATTTT.

The chain employs TRBV28 and TRBJ2-6, with 8 positions matching TRBD1. There are 18 residues in the CDR3. V lost 7 bases and J lost 0; bases outside the gene matches: 11. Germline V gene lookup returns CDR1 MDHEN and CDR2 SYDVKM. CDR3 DNA sequence: TGTGCCAGCAAAGCCCCGGGACAGGCCTTCTCTGGGGCCAACGTCCTGACTTTC. It encodes CASKAPGQAFSGANVLTF.